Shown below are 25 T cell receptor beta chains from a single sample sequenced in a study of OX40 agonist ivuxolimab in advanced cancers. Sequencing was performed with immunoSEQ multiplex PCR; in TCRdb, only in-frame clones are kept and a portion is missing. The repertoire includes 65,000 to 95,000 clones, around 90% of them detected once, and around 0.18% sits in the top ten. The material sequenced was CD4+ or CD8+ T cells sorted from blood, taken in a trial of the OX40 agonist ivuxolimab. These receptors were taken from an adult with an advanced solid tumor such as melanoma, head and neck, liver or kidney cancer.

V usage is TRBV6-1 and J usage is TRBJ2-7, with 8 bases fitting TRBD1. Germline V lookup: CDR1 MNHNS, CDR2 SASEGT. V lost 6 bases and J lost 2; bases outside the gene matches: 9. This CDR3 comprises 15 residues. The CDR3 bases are TGTGCCAGCAGCCCCCTGGGACAGGTAACCTACGAGCAGTACTTC. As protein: CASSPLGQVTYEQYF.

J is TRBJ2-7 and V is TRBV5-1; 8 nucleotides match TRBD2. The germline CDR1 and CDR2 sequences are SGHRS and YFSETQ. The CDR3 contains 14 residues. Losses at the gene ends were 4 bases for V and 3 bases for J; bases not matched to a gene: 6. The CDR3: CASSKSGSSYEQYF. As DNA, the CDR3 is TGCGCCAGCAGCAAAAGCGGGAGTAGCTACGAGCAGTACTTC.

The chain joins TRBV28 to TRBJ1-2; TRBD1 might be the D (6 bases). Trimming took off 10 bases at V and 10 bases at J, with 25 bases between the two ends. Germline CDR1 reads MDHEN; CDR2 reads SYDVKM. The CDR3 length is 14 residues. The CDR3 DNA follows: TGTGCCACCGCCGACCCGGGGGGCCGAATAGACTACACCTTC. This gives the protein CATADPGGRIDYTF.

The CDR3, as DNA: TGCGCCAGCAGCCAAGGAGACAGGGGAGGAAATTCACCCCTCCACTTT. Translation gives CASSQGDRGGNSPLHF. The rearrangement uses TRBV4-1 and TRBJ1-6, with 8 nucleotides matching TRBD1. In germline, CDR1 is MGHRA, CDR2 YSYEKL. The CDR3 spans 16 residues. V trimming: 1 base; J trimming: 7 bases; junction bases outside the gene matches: 6.

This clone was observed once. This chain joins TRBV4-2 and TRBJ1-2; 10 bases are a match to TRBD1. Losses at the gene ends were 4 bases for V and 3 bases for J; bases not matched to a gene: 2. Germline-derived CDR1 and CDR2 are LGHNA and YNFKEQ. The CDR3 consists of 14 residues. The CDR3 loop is CASSPTGGDYGYTF. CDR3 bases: TGTGCCAGCAGCCCGACAGGGGGCGACTATGGCTACACCTTC.

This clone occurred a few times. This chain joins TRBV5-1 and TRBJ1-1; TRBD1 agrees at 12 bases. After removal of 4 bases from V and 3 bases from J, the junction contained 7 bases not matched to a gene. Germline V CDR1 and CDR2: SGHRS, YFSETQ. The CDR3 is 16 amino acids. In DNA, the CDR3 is TGCGCCAGCAGCACGAGGGACAGGGGGCAAGACACTGAAGCTTTCTTT. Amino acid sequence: CASSTRDRGQDTEAFF.

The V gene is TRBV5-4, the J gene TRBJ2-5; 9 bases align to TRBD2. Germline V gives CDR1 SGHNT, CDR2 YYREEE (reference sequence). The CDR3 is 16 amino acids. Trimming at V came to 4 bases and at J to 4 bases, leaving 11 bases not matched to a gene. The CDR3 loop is CASSQGSAGGLETQYF. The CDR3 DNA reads TGTGCCAGCAGCCAGGGGTCAGCGGGAGGTCTAGAGACCCAGTACTTC.

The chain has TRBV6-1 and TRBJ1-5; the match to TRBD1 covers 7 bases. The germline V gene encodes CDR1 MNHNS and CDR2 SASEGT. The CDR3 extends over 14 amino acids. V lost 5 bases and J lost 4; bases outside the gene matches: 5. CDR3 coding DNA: TGTGCCAGCAGTTCCGGGACAGCAAATCAGCCCCAGCATTTT. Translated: CASSSGTANQPQHF.

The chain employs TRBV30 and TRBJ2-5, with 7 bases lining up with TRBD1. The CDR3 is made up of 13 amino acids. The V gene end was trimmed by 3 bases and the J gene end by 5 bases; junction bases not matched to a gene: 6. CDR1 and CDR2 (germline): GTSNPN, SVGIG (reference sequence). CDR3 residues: CAWSTSQGETQYF. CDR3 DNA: TGTGCCTGGAGCACGTCACAGGGGGAGACCCAGTACTTC. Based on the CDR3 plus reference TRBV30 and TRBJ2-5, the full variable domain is SQTIHQWPATLVQPVGSPLSLECTVEGTSNPNLYWYRQAAGRGLQLLFYSVGIGQISSEVPQNLSASRPQDRQFILSSKKLLLSDSGFYLCAWSTSQGETQYFGPGTRLLVL.

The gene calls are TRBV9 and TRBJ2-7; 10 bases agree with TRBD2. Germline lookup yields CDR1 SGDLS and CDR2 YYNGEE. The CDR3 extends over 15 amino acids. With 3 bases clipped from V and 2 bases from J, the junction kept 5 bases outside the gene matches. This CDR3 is CASSAGLAITYEQYF. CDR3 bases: TGTGCCAGCAGCGCGGGACTAGCGATTACCTACGAGCAGTACTTC.

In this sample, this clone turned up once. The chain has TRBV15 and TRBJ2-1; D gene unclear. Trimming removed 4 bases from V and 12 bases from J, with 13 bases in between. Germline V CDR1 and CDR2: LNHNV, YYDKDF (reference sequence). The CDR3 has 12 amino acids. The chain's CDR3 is CATSTPPAVQFF. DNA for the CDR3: TGTGCCACCAGCACCCCCCCCGCAGTGCAGTTCTTC.

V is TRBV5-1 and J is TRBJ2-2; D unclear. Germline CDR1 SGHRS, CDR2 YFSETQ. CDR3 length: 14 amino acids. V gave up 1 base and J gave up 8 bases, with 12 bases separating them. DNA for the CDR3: TGCGCCAGCAGCTTGCAAGGGAAAACTGGGGAGCTGTTTTTT. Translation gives CASSLQGKTGELFF.

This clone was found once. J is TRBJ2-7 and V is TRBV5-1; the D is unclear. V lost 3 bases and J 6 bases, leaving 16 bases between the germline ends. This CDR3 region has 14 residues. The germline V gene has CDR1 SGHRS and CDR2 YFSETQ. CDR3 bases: TGCGCCAGCAGCTCAACTCAGTCCCTCAGCGAGCAGTACTTC. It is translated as CASSSTQSLSEQYF. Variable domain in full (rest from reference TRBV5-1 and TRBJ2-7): KAGVTQTPRYLIKTRGQQVTLSCSPISGHRSVSWYQQTPGQGLQFLFEYFSETQRNKGNFPGRFSGRQFSNSRSEMNVSTLELGDSALYLCASSSTQSLSEQYFGPGTRLTVT.

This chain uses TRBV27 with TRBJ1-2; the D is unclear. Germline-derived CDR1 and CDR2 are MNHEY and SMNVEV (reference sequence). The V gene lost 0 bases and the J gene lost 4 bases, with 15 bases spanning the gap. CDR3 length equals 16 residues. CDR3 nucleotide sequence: TGTGCCAGCAGTTTATCGGCAGCGACATTAGGCTATGGCTACACCTTC. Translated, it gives CASSLSAATLGYGYTF.

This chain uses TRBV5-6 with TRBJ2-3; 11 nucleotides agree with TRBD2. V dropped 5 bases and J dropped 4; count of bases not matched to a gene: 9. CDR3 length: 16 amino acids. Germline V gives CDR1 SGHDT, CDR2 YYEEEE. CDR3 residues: CASRYSGGAQADTQYF. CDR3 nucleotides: TGTGCCAGCAGGTATAGCGGGGGGGCTCAGGCAGATACGCAGTATTTT.

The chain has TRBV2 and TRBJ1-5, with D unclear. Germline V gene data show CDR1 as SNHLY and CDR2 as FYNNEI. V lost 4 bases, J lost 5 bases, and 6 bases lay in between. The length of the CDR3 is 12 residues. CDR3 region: CASSGGHQPQHF. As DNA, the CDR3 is TGTGCCAGCAGTGGCGGGCATCAGCCCCAGCATTTT.

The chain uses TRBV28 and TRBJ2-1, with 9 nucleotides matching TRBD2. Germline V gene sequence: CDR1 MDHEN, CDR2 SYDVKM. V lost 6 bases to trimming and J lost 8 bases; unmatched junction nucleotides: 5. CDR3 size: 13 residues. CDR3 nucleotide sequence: TGTGCCAGCAGGACTAGCGGCGTCCATGAGCAGTTCTTC. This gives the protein CASRTSGVHEQFF.

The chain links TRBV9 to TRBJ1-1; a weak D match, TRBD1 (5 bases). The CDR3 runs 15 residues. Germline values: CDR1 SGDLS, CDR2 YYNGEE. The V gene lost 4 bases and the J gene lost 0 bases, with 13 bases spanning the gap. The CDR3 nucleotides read TGTGCCAGCAGCTTTGGGGGGGGTATGAACACTGAAGCTTTCTTT. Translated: CASSFGGGMNTEAFF.

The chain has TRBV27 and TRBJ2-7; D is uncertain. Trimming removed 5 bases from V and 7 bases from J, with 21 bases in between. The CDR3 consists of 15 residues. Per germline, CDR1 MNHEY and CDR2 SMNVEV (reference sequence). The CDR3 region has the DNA TGTGCCAGCAGTGTTCACCCCCCTTTTGGTAGGGAGCAGTACTTC. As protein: CASSVHPPFGREQYF.

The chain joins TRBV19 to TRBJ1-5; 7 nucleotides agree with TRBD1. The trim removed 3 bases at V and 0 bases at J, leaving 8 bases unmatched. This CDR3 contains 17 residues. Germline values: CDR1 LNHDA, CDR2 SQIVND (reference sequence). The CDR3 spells CASSIGQEIYSNQPQHF. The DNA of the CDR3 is TGTGCCAGTAGTATCGGACAGGAGATCTATAGCAATCAGCCCCAGCATTTT.

The CDR3 loop is CASSARAATNEKLFF. Here the CDR3 DNA reads TGTGCCAGCAGTGCTAGGGCCGCAACTAATGAAAAACTGTTTTTT. The chain employs TRBV6-1 and TRBJ1-4; D call uncertain. In germline, CDR1 is MNHNS, CDR2 SASEGT. V shed 4 bases and J shed 0 bases, with 9 bases lying between them. This CDR3 is built from 15 residues.

The CDR3 DNA is TGTGCCAGCAGTGGTGGTCGGGATAGCAATCAGCCCCAGCATTTT. It encodes CASSGGRDSNQPQHF. The chain uses TRBV2 and TRBJ1-5; no reliable D call. V shed 4 bases and J shed 0 bases, with 10 bases lying between them. The CDR3 has 15 residues. From germline, CDR1 is SNHLY and CDR2 FYNNEI.

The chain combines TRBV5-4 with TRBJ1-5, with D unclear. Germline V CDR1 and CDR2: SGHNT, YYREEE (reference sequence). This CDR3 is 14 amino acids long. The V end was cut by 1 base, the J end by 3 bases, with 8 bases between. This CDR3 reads CASSLSGDNQPQHF. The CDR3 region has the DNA TGTGCCAGCAGCTTGTCAGGTGACAATCAGCCCCAGCATTTT.

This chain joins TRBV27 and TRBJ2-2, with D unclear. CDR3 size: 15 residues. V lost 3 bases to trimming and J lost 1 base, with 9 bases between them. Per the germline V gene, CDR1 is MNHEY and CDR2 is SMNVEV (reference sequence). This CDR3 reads CASSFQLLNTGELFF. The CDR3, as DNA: TGTGCCAGCAGTTTTCAGCTCTTGAACACCGGGGAGCTGTTTTTT.

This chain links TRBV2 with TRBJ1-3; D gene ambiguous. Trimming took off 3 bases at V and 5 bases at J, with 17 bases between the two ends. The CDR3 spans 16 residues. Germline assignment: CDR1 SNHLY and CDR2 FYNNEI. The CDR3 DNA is TGTGCCAGCAGTGACCCGAAAGACTGGCCAAGAAACACCATATATTTT. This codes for CASSDPKDWPRNTIYF.